Included here is one T cell receptor (beta chain) sequence, with context. What it binds is not known. The data stem from a study of shared clonotypes between healthy human individuals. Findings of the study overall: Some clonotypes were shared by all four sorted-subset donors, while others were not shared. The non-shared ones had lower generation probabilities than the shared ones. Naive subsets tended to show greater estimated richness than memory subsets.

The germline V gene has CDR1 SGHAT and CDR2 FQNNGV. This CDR3 comprises 15 residues. V lost 3 bases, J lost 8 bases, and 9 bases stayed unmatched. Negatively enriched CD4+ T cells were divided by CD45RA into naive and memory. The table came from immunoSEQ multiplex PCR; TCRdb's copy has only in-frame clones and leaves some out. The sample records some 2.3 million clones, approximately 95% being singletons. Sequencing was carried out using naive CD4+ T cells from PBMCs. Regarding subset: CD45RA+ positively selected. V usage is TRBV11-2 and J usage is TRBJ2-1, with 8 bases matching TRBD1. This TCR derives from a man aged 18 to 30 in good health. Some clones in this sample may be carry-over from other donors' samples. The CDR3 DNA reads as TGTGCCAGCAGCTTCGACCGGGACAGGATCTATGAGCAGTTCTTC. This translates into CASSFDRDRIYEQFF.